This T cell receptor beta chain came from a study of blood T cell repertoires in COVID-19. At the level of the study: Whether acute or convalescent, the COVID-19 samples came from the United States, Italy and Spain. From T cells, B-cell-depleted T cells, or PBMCs came the material, which was cDNA or gDNA.

Per the original data handling: Estimation of nucleated cell counts relied on the amplification of reference gene primers. Method: immunoSEQ multiplex PCR; TCRdb's copy keeps in-frame clones and lacks some. That table gives V, J and clone size, and the DNA gave D and trimming. The sample contains 150,000 to 200,000 clones, about 86% of which appear only once. The CDR3 extends over 17 amino acids. J was trimmed by 2 bases and V by 1 base; bases with no gene match: 6. Germline V gene lookup returns CDR1 SGHAT and CDR2 FQNNGV. This TCR came from a woman aged 65 to 85 with COVID-19, enrolled during active disease. V usage is TRBV11-2 and J usage is TRBJ2-3; 10 bases match TRBD1. Sequences were obtained from peripheral blood. The CDR3 protein is CASSLGTGTGVTDTQYF. The CDR3 nucleotides are TGTGCCAGCAGCTTAGGAACCGGGACAGGGGTCACAGATACGCAGTATTTT.